Listed here are 3 T cell receptor beta chains from one sample, sequenced in a study of a mutant IDH1 vaccine in newly diagnosed glioma (dated by TCRdb to about 2021). The time point label on this specimen signifies: baseline, week 1 (first vaccination visit). Read against the paper, the sample's treatment or condition label means: pre-vaccination baseline after standard-of-care therapy. Library preparation used the immunoSEQ multiplex PCR assay. The table was pulled from immuneACCESS by TCRdb, which kept in-frame rearrangements only. Such tables lose some clones; where checked, under half of the loss comes from unresolved V genes, and the rest has no known cause. This sample comprises about 92,000 clones, around three quarters of them detected only once. Of the sample, less than 9.5% falls within the top ten clones. The input for sequencing was PBMCs, taken from a glioma patient treated with radiotherapy, temozolomide or both. The receptors come from a man aged 35 to 55 with glioma.

The V gene is TRBV10-1, the J gene TRBJ1-4; D is undetermined. The CDR3 has 15 residues. In germline, CDR1 is WNHNN, CDR2 SYGVQD (reference sequence). Trimming took 6 bases from V and 3 from J, leaving 14 bases between them. CDR3 sequence reads: CASSRGSEANEKLFF. CDR3 sequence (DNA): TGCGCCAGCAGCCGAGGGTCAGAAGCTAATGAAAAACTGTTTTTT.

This chain uses TRBV5-4 with TRBJ1-5; 9 bases map to TRBD1. The germline V gene has CDR1 SGHNT and CDR2 YYREEE (reference sequence). The CDR3 covers 14 residues. V shed 10 bases and J 3 bases; nucleotides not matched to a gene: 8. The CDR3 protein is CAYTGGADNQPQHF. CDR3 bases: TGTGCCTATACAGGGGGCGCGGACAATCAGCCCCAGCATTTT.

In DNA form, the CDR3 reads TGCAGCGTTGAAGGCCCGCAATCGAGCTACGAGCAGTACTTC. As protein: CSVEGPQSSYEQYF. This chain uses TRBV29-1 with TRBJ2-7; D is uncertain. The V end was cut by 1 base, the J end by 3 bases, with 13 bases between. The CDR3 sequence is 14 residues long. Germline values: CDR1 SQVTM, CDR2 ANQGSEA.